The following is a TCR beta chain sequence with its context. Per germline, CDR1 SNHLY and CDR2 FYNNEI. The CDR3 contains 11 residues. V gave up 8 bases and J gave up 1 base, with 3 bases separating them. The data were taken from a study of shared clonotypes between healthy human individuals. A deep-level run was used for the assay. Every unsorted PBMC PCR replicate was loaded with around 0.3 ug DNA, tens of thousands of T cell genomes. Ten immunoSEQ deep assay plates held the unsorted PBMC DNA. Sequencing was performed with immunoSEQ multiplex PCR; in TCRdb, only in-frame clones are kept and a portion is missing. The profile shows about half a million clones, 60% to 80% of them singletons.

The receptor was derived from a middle-aged woman in good health. Some clones in this sample may be carry-over from other donors' samples. The specimen sequenced was PBMCs. The genes are TRBV2 and TRBJ1-5; D is uncertain. The CDR3 loop reads CASGSNQPQHF. Here the CDR3 DNA reads TGTGCCAGCGGGAGCAATCAGCCCCAGCATTTT.